This T cell receptor beta chain appears in the sequencing data of a study of blood T cell repertoires in COVID-19. Study context: Sites across the United States, Italy and Spain contributed samples from acute and convalescent COVID-19. From T cells, B-cell-depleted T cells, or PBMCs came the material, which was cDNA or gDNA.

Original methodology: Estimates of nucleated cell counts were drawn from the amplification of reference gene primers. Sequencing used immunoSEQ multiplex PCR; TCRdb keeps in-frame clones, though not all of them. That table gives V, J and clone size, and the DNA gave D and trimming. The sample lists about 150,000 clones, over 75% seen once, with roughly 15% in the top ten. Sequencing input: peripheral blood. The receptor was isolated from a woman aged 40 to 50 with acute or convalescent COVID-19.

The CDR3 coding sequence is TGTGCCAGCAGCCAATCCCAGGGGAAGGGAGAGACCCAGTACTTC. Its protein is CASSQSQGKGETQYF. The chain is built from TRBV14 and TRBJ2-5; D is perhaps TRBD1 (6 bases). The CDR3 has 15 residues. V gave up 2 bases and J gave up 4 bases, with 14 bases separating them. Germline loops: CDR1 SGHDN, CDR2 FVKESK.